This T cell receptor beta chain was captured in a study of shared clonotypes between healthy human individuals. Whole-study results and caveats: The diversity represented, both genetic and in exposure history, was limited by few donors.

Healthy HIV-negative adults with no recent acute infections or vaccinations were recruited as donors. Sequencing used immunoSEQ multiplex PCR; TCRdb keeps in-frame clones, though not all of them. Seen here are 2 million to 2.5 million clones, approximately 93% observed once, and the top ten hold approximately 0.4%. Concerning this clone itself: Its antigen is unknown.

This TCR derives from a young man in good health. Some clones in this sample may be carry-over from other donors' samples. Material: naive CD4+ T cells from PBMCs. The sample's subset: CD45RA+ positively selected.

CDR3 loop: CASSARDRTYEQYF. The CDR3 DNA is TGTGCCAGCAGTGCCCGGGACAGGACCTACGAGCAGTACTTC. The chain couples TRBV6-1 to TRBJ2-7; 8 bases map to TRBD1. Trimming at V came to 4 bases and at J to 2 bases, leaving 4 bases not matched to a gene. The CDR3 runs to 14 residues. Germline CDR1 MNHNS, CDR2 SASEGT.